This T cell receptor (beta chain) was retrieved from a study of vaccination effects on CD4 cells after COVID-19. Sequencing was preceded by expansion of antigen-specific CD4+ T cells with viral peptide pools in the ViraFEST assay. Researchers isolated CD4+ T cells once about 11 days of culture had elapsed. Vaccine recipients, nucleocapsid antibody negative, had no prior SARS-CoV-2 infection. Wells of some 1.9 million PBMC each were grown with 7.5 to 10 IU/ml IL-2 and roughly 9.2 ug/ml peptides. Half-medium replacement with IL-2 medium occurred on days 3 and 7. The germline V gene encodes CDR1 LNHDA and CDR2 SQIVND (reference sequence). The CDR3 consists of 14 residues. J was trimmed by 0 bases and V by 4 bases; bases with no gene match: 1. Study results and limitations: Common cold coronaviruses were cross-recognized by only 1 of 255 vaccine-induced clones in healthy vaccinees.

Concerning this clone itself: The antigen remains undetermined.

The data were produced by immunoSEQ multiplex PCR, yet TCRdb's version contains in-frame clones alone and is incomplete. The sample holds about 73,000 clones; approximately 74% are singletons and the top ten take around 3%. The chain is built from TRBV19 and TRBJ1-1, with 8 positions matching TRBD1. Here the sequenced sample was CD4+ T cells from PBMCs cultured with HCoV-NL63 spike peptides, taken before COVID-19 vaccination. The clonotype originates from a human donor who received a COVID-19 vaccine. The CDR3 spells CASSKDRVNTEAFF. The CDR3 bases are TGTGCCAGTAGTAAGGACAGGGTGAACACTGAAGCTTTCTTT.